Each of the 5 T cell receptor beta chains below was sequenced from the same sample in a study of T cell responses to AZD1222 COVID-19 vaccine. TCRdb keeps only in-frame clones here, not all; method: immunoSEQ multiplex PCR. The sample lists over 100,000 clones, approximately 90% seen once, with approximately 19% in the top ten. The starting material was peripheral blood, obtained on day 0 of AZD1222 vaccination. These receptors were collected from an adult in good health.

The rearrangement uses TRBV5-1 and TRBJ2-7; 10 bases agree with TRBD1. Looked up from germline, CDR1 is SGHRS and CDR2 is YFSETQ. The CDR3 loop spans 15 amino acids. The J segment lost 7 bases and the V segment lost 0 bases, leaving 7 bases of the junction unmatched. The CDR3 spells CASSLEGGQGMEQYF. As DNA, the CDR3 is TGCGCCAGCAGCTTGGAGGGGGGACAGGGGATGGAGCAGTACTTC.

This clone was seen more than once but under ten times. This chain connects TRBV6-1 to TRBJ2-7; no clear D. Germline-derived CDR1 and CDR2 are MNHNS and SASEGT. The V and J ends lost 0 bases and 2 bases respectively, with 5 bases between them. The CDR3 has 13 amino acids. Written as DNA, the CDR3 is TGTGCCAGCAGTGAAGCGCTCCCCTACGAGCAGTACGTC. Protein: CASSEALPYEQYV.

V and J are TRBV9 and TRBJ1-2; tentatively, D is TRBD1 (5 bases). Deletions cut 4 bases from V and 8 bases from J, with 18 bases between. The CDR3 is made up of 14 amino acids. CDR1 and CDR2 (germline): SGDLS, YYNGEE. The CDR3 loop reads CASSTTIGGRGYTF. CDR3 DNA: TGTGCCAGCAGCACCACAATCGGGGGACGAGGCTACACCTTC.

CDR3 sequence reads: CASSLEGWQETQYF. DNA for the CDR3: TGCGCCAGCAGCTTGGAGGGGTGGCAAGAGACCCAGTACTTC. The genes are TRBV5-1 and TRBJ2-5, with D possibly being TRBD1 (5 bases). This CDR3 is 14 amino acids long. The germline gives CDR1 SGHRS, CDR2 YFSETQ. V was clipped by 0 bases and J by 2 bases, with 8 bases between them.

The CDR3 sequence is CASSPLAGGDKDTQYF. Written as DNA, the CDR3 is TGTGCCAGCAGCCCGCTAGCGGGGGGGGATAAAGATACGCAGTATTTT. The chain employs TRBV7-3 and TRBJ2-3; 12 bases line up with TRBD2. The CDR3 consists of 16 residues. The V and J ends lost 5 bases and 5 bases, in that order; junction bases with no gene match: 8. CDR1 and CDR2 from the germline V gene are SGHTA and FQGTGA.